This T cell receptor beta chain was captured in a study of cytomegalovirus exposure and HLA in healthy donors. The study's findings and limits: Later analysis showed most CMV-associated TCR beta chains appearing HLA-restricted.

Both 60 Vbeta primers and 13 Jbeta primers went into the PCR. Produced via immunoSEQ multiplex PCR; TCRdb's table is partial and in-frame only. In the table there are about 71,000 clones, about two thirds of which are singletons. Remarks on this clone: Antigen: not known.

The junction had 15 bases not matched to a gene; V was cut back by 4 bases and J by 7 bases. CDR3 length equals 17 residues. CDR1 is MDHEN, CDR2 SYDVKM, per germline. The chain joins TRBV28 to TRBJ1-5, with 8 bases aligning to TRBD1. The TCR comes from a woman aged 45 to 65 in good health and CMV-seropositive. The sample consisted of PBMCs. The CDR3 protein is CASSSPRQGFIVQPQHF. The DNA for the CDR3 is TGTGCCAGCAGTTCACCGCGACAGGGGTTTATCGTCCAGCCCCAGCATTTT. Looking up the rest from reference TRBV28 and TRBJ1-5 gives the full variable domain: DVKVTQSSRYLVKRTGEKVFLECVQDMDHENMFWYRQDPGLGLRLIYFSYDVKMKEKGDIPEGYSVSREKKERFSLILESASTNQTSMYLCASSSPRQGFIVQPQHFGDGTRLSIL.